This is a list of T cell receptor beta chains from one sample in a study of T cells in localized non-small cell lung cancer. TCRdb keeps only in-frame clones here, not all; method: immunoSEQ multiplex PCR. This table has about 40,000 clones, 90% to 95% appearing once. The starting material was PBMCs, obtained before any cancer treatment. Every receptor here comes from a woman aged 35 to 70 with stage II lung adenocarcinoma. CDR3s include the opening cysteine and the closing phenylalanine or tryptophan. D genes are given only for firm matches. Size tells how often a clone was seen (once, few, many) or the class of an expanded clone, and some rows leave it out.

abundance: .; v_gene: TRBV5-4; j_gene: TRBJ2-1; d_gene: TRBD2; CDR3nt: TGTGCCAGCAGCTTGGCGACTAGCGGCAATGAGCAGTTCTTC; CDR3aa: CASSLATSGNEQFF
abundance: .; v_gene: TRBV28; j_gene: TRBJ1-2; d_gene: TRBD1; CDR3nt: TGTGCCACCCTCGGACAGGTTCCCTATGGCTACACCTTC; CDR3aa: CATLGQVPYGYTF
abundance: once; v_gene: TRBV28; j_gene: TRBJ2-7; d_gene: TRBD1; CDR3nt: TGTGCCACCCGGACAGGGGCGGACTACGAGCAGTACTTC; CDR3aa: CATRTGADYEQYF
abundance: .; v_gene: TRBV6-1; j_gene: TRBJ1-4; d_gene: TRBD1; CDR3nt: TGTGCCAGCAGTGAAGACAGGGGGTACGAAAAACTGTTTTTT; CDR3aa: CASSEDRGYEKLFF
abundance: .; v_gene: TRBV14; j_gene: TRBJ2-5; d_gene: .; CDR3nt: TGTGCCAGCAGCCAAGTCCAGGTTTATGAGACCCAGTACTTC; CDR3aa: CASSQVQVYETQYF
abundance: .; v_gene: TRBV6-1; j_gene: TRBJ1-1; d_gene: .; CDR3nt: TGTGCCAGCAGTGAAGTAGGGGCTATGAACACTGAAGCTTTCTTT; CDR3aa: CASSEVGAMNTEAFF
abundance: .; v_gene: TRBV19; j_gene: TRBJ2-1; d_gene: TRBD2; CDR3nt: TGTGCCAGTACAATGGGGCGGACTAGCGAGATCGATGAGCAGTTCTTC; CDR3aa: CASTMGRTSEIDEQFF
abundance: .; v_gene: TRBV9; j_gene: TRBJ1-1; d_gene: TRBD1; CDR3nt: TGTGCCAGCAGCGTAGAACAGGGGCGGAACACTGAAGCTTTCTTT; CDR3aa: CASSVEQGRNTEAFF
abundance: .; v_gene: TRBV28; j_gene: TRBJ2-1; d_gene: .; CDR3nt: TGTGCCAGCAGTTTCCGATCTAGTACCTACAATGAGCAGTTCTTC; CDR3aa: CASSFRSSTYNEQFF
abundance: .; v_gene: TRBV5-1; j_gene: TRBJ2-5; d_gene: TRBD2; CDR3nt: TGCGCCAGCAGCTACCTAGCGGGGGGGCCTGAGACCCAGTACTTC; CDR3aa: CASSYLAGGPETQYF
abundance: .; v_gene: TRBV6-1; j_gene: TRBJ1-6; d_gene: TRBD1; CDR3nt: TGTGCCAGCAGTGAAGCGGGACAGCTTTATAATTCACCCCTCCACTTT; CDR3aa: CASSEAGQLYNSPLHF
abundance: .; v_gene: TRBV7-9; j_gene: TRBJ1-3; d_gene: .; CDR3nt: TGTGCCAGCAGCTTACCTCTCAGGGGTGGGATCTCTGGAAACACCATATATTTT; CDR3aa: CASSLPLRGGISGNTIYF
abundance: .; v_gene: TRBV9; j_gene: TRBJ2-1; d_gene: TRBD2; CDR3nt: TGTGCCAGCAGCGCCCGACTAGCGGGAGAGTCAGCCTACAATGAGCAGTTCTTC; CDR3aa: CASSARLAGESAYNEQFF
abundance: .; v_gene: TRBV5-1; j_gene: TRBJ2-5; d_gene: .; CDR3nt: TGCGCCAGCAGCTTCTTAGCGCAAGAGACCCAGTACTTC; CDR3aa: CASSFLAQETQYF
abundance: .; v_gene: TRBV5-6; j_gene: TRBJ2-7; d_gene: .; CDR3nt: TGTGCCAGCAGCTTCAGAGGACAGATTAGTACGTTGCAGTACTTC; CDR3aa: CASSFRGQISTLQYF
abundance: .; v_gene: TRBV5-6; j_gene: TRBJ2-3; d_gene: .; CDR3nt: TGTGCCAGCAGCGTACTAGGCCCAGATACGCAGTATTTT; CDR3aa: CASSVLGPDTQYF
abundance: .; v_gene: TRBV10-2; j_gene: TRBJ1-2; d_gene: .; CDR3nt: TGCGCCAGCAAGGCTCAATCGACAAACTATGGCTACACCTTC; CDR3aa: CASKAQSTNYGYTF
abundance: .; v_gene: TRBV9; j_gene: TRBJ2-2; d_gene: .; CDR3nt: TGTGCCAGCAGCGTAGTGCCGAACACCGGGGAGCTGTTTTTT; CDR3aa: CASSVVPNTGELFF
abundance: .; v_gene: TRBV18; j_gene: TRBJ1-1; d_gene: .; CDR3nt: TGTGCCAGCTCACCCAACACTGAAGCTTTCTTT; CDR3aa: CASSPNTEAFF
abundance: .; v_gene: TRBV6-6; j_gene: TRBJ2-2; d_gene: .; CDR3nt: TGTGCCAGCAGTTACCCGAAGACAGGGAACACCGGGGAGCTGTTTTTT; CDR3aa: CASSYPKTGNTGELFF
abundance: .; v_gene: TRBV9; j_gene: TRBJ2-7; d_gene: .; CDR3nt: TGTGCCAGCACCCCCGGGGGAGGCCAGGGCTACGAGCAGTACTTC; CDR3aa: CASTPGGGQGYEQYF
abundance: .; v_gene: TRBV5-1; j_gene: TRBJ1-1; d_gene: TRBD1; CDR3nt: TGCGCCAGCAGCGGACAGGGGGGAGGCACTGAAGCTTTCTTT; CDR3aa: CASSGQGGGTEAFF
abundance: .; v_gene: TRBV19; j_gene: TRBJ1-5; d_gene: TRBD1; CDR3nt: TGTGCCAGTAGTACTACTGGACAGGGGGTAGGGCCCCAGCATTTT; CDR3aa: CASSTTGQGVGPQHF
abundance: .; v_gene: TRBV10-1; j_gene: TRBJ2-3; d_gene: TRBD2; CDR3nt: TGCGCCAGCAGTGGGACTAGCGGGAGGCCAGATACGCAGTATTTT; CDR3aa: CASSGTSGRPDTQYF
abundance: .; v_gene: TRBV5-5; j_gene: TRBJ1-6; d_gene: TRBD1; CDR3nt: TGTGCCAGCAGCCGGGGGGAGGGGGCAATTAGTAATTCACCCCTCCACTTT; CDR3aa: CASSRGEGAISNSPLHF
abundance: few; v_gene: TRBV6-5; j_gene: TRBJ1-1; d_gene: .; CDR3nt: TGTGCCAGCAGTCAGCTGAACACTGAAGCTTTCTTT; CDR3aa: CASSQLNTEAFF
abundance: .; v_gene: TRBV7-2; j_gene: TRBJ2-2; d_gene: TRBD1; CDR3nt: TGTGCCAGCAGCTTTCTTCTAAGCGGGACAGGGGTCACCGGGGAGCTGTTTTTT; CDR3aa: CASSFLLSGTGVTGELFF
abundance: .; v_gene: TRBV28; j_gene: TRBJ1-5; d_gene: .; CDR3nt: TGTGCCAGCTTTGTGCAGGGGAAGGGTCAGCCCCAGCATTTT; CDR3aa: CASFVQGKGQPQHF
abundance: .; v_gene: TRBV14; j_gene: TRBJ1-1; d_gene: .; CDR3nt: TGTGCCAGTCTTCCCTCGGGGGCGGGCCTTGAAGCTTTCTTT; CDR3aa: CASLPSGAGLEAFF
abundance: .; v_gene: TRBV18; j_gene: TRBJ1-2; d_gene: .; CDR3nt: TGTGCCAGCTCAACTGACCCGTTGATTCATGGCTACACCTTC; CDR3aa: CASSTDPLIHGYTF
abundance: few; v_gene: TRBV5-8; j_gene: TRBJ2-3; d_gene: TRBD1; CDR3nt: TGTGCCAGCAGCCGGGGTACCGACACCGGGACAGGGAGCACAGATACGCAGTATTTT; CDR3aa: CASSRGTDTGTGSTDTQYF
abundance: .; v_gene: TRBV5-1; j_gene: TRBJ2-7; d_gene: TRBD1; CDR3nt: TGCGCCAGCAGCCGAACATCCGGGACAGGGTCAGACGAGCAGTACTTC; CDR3aa: CASSRTSGTGSDEQYF
abundance: few; v_gene: TRBV19; j_gene: TRBJ2-2; d_gene: TRBD1; CDR3nt: TGTGCCAGTGGCGGGACAGGGCTAACCGGGGAGCTGTTTTTT; CDR3aa: CASGGTGLTGELFF
abundance: .; v_gene: TRBV27; j_gene: TRBJ2-1; d_gene: .; CDR3nt: TGTGCCAGCAGTCCGGGGGCGAACGACAATGAGCAGTTCTTC; CDR3aa: CASSPGANDNEQFF
abundance: .; v_gene: TRBV28; j_gene: TRBJ2-7; d_gene: TRBD2; CDR3nt: TGTGCCAGCATCGGGGGGGCGTTTGGTGCCATAACCTACGAGCAGTACTTC; CDR3aa: CASIGGAFGAITYEQYF
abundance: .; v_gene: TRBV7-6; j_gene: TRBJ2-7; d_gene: .; CDR3nt: TGTGCCAGCAGCTTAGAGGGTAGCAGAAACGAGCAGTACTTC; CDR3aa: CASSLEGSRNEQYF
abundance: .; v_gene: TRBV2; j_gene: TRBJ1-1; d_gene: .; CDR3nt: TGTGCCAGCAGGCAGGAGACGAACACTGAAGCTTTCTTT; CDR3aa: CASRQETNTEAFF
abundance: .; v_gene: TRBV5-5; j_gene: TRBJ1-6; d_gene: .; CDR3nt: TGTGCCAGCAGCTTGGTCCTGGTGGTTGAATCACCCCTCCACTTT; CDR3aa: CASSLVLVVESPLHF
abundance: .; v_gene: TRBV5-4; j_gene: TRBJ2-7; d_gene: .; CDR3nt: TGTGCCAGCAGCTCGTACAAGGCCGGGGTGATCTACGAGCAGTACTTC; CDR3aa: CASSSYKAGVIYEQYF
abundance: .; v_gene: TRBV5-1; j_gene: TRBJ2-7; d_gene: .; CDR3nt: TGCGCCAGCAGCTTGGAGGGTCACGGACTGGGCGAGCAGTACTTC; CDR3aa: CASSLEGHGLGEQYF
abundance: .; v_gene: TRBV28; j_gene: TRBJ1-6; d_gene: .; CDR3nt: TGTGCCAGCAGATCCTCGGGGGTATATAATTCACCCCTCCACTTT; CDR3aa: CASRSSGVYNSPLHF
abundance: .; v_gene: TRBV7-6; j_gene: TRBJ2-7; d_gene: TRBD2; CDR3nt: TGTGCCAGCAGCTTGGGACTACCGGGCGAGCAGTACTTC; CDR3aa: CASSLGLPGEQYF
abundance: once; v_gene: TRBV6-5; j_gene: TRBJ1-2; d_gene: TRBD1; CDR3nt: TGTGCCAGCAGTTACTCAGGACAGGGAAGGGGCTATGGCTACACCTTC; CDR3aa: CASSYSGQGRGYGYTF
abundance: .; v_gene: TRBV7-8; j_gene: TRBJ1-6; d_gene: TRBD1; CDR3nt: TGTGCCAGCAGAACGGACAGGGAGCCTAGGAATTCACCCCTCCACTTT; CDR3aa: CASRTDREPRNSPLHF
abundance: .; v_gene: TRBV6-6; j_gene: TRBJ1-3; d_gene: .; CDR3nt: TGTGCCAGCAGTTATGAGGGATATGGGACTGGAAACACCATATATTTT; CDR3aa: CASSYEGYGTGNTIYF
abundance: .; v_gene: TRBV7-6; j_gene: TRBJ1-3; d_gene: TRBD1; CDR3nt: TGTGCCAGCACCGCTACGGGACAGGGTATCTCTGGAAACACCATATATTTT; CDR3aa: CASTATGQGISGNTIYF